The 25 T cell receptor beta chains below come from one sample, sequenced in a study of a mutant IDH1 vaccine in newly diagnosed glioma. TCRdb keeps only in-frame clones here, not all; method: immunoSEQ multiplex PCR. Here the sample spans tens of thousands of clones, around 78% being singletons. Time point specified: week 35, safety follow-up. In every dose of vaccine, 300 ug of mutant IDH1 20-mer peptide was given alongside topical imiquimod. These receptors' targets are unknown. This specimen consisted of PBMCs, obtained from a glioma patient whose treatment included an IDH1 peptide vaccine. All receptors come from a man aged 40-50 years with glioma.

This chain uses TRBV4-3 with TRBJ2-3; D unclear. With 0 bases removed from V and 0 bases from J, the gap between germline ends came to 22 bases. CDR1 and CDR2 from the germline V gene are LGHNA and YSLEER. The CDR3 totals 20 residues. The CDR3: CASSQEIPSLGLGSTDTQYF. CDR3 in DNA: TGCGCCAGCAGCCAAGAGATCCCTTCTCTGGGTCTTGGGAGCACAGATACGCAGTATTTT.

In DNA form, the CDR3 reads TGTGCCAGCAGCTTGTGGGACTTAGGAGAGACCCAGTACTTC. Protein: CASSLWDLGETQYF. The chain has TRBV5-6 and TRBJ2-5; a weak D match, TRBD2 (6 bases). The V and J ends lost 1 base and 4 bases respectively, with 11 bases between them. This CDR3 is built from 14 residues. Germline-derived CDR1 and CDR2 are SGHDT and YYEEEE. The variable domain in full, completed from reference TRBV5-6 and TRBJ2-5, reads DAGVTQSPTHLIKTRGQQVTLRCSPKSGHDTVSWYQQALGQGPQFIFQYYEEEERQRGNFPDRFSGHQFPNYSSELNVNALLLGDSALYLCASSLWDLGETQYFGPGTRLLVL.

The chain joins TRBV7-2 to TRBJ1-1; D ambiguous. Germline-derived CDR1 and CDR2 are SGHTA and FQGNSA. The CDR3 covers 14 residues. With 2 bases removed from V and 5 bases from J, the gap between germline ends came to 12 bases. The CDR3 spells CASSLLNKGTEAFF. The DNA of the CDR3 is TGTGCCAGCAGCTTACTTAACAAGGGTACTGAAGCTTTCTTT.

The V call is TRBV4-3, the J call TRBJ2-3; TRBD2 matches at 8 bases. V trimming: 0 bases; J trimming: 8 bases; junction bases outside the gene matches: 13. CDR1 LGHNA and CDR2 YSLEER come from the germline V gene. The CDR3 is 17 residues long. CDR3 nucleotides: TGCGCCAGCAGCCAAGATCGGGTAGCGGGAACACGGGCTACGCAGTATTTT. It codes for CASSQDRVAGTRATQYF.

The gene calls are TRBV11-2 and TRBJ2-2; 7 bases match TRBD2. Germline V lookup: CDR1 SGHAT, CDR2 FQNNGV. J gave up 5 bases and V 5 bases, and 8 bases lay outside the gene matches. The CDR3 contains 15 residues. The DNA of the CDR3 is TGTGCCAGCAGCCGTAGCGGGTTAGAAACCGGGGAGCTGTTTTTT. Amino acids: CASSRSGLETGELFF.

The V and J genes are TRBV9 and TRBJ1-2; D perhaps matches TRBD1 (5 bases). The CDR3 is 16 residues long. CDR1 is SGDLS and CDR2 is YYNGEE in the germline V gene. With 0 bases removed from V and 6 bases from J, the gap between germline ends came to 18 bases. The CDR3 spells CASSVAPFRSGDGYTF. For the CDR3, the DNA is TGTGCCAGCAGCGTAGCTCCTTTCAGGTCGGGGGATGGCTACACCTTC.

The rearrangement links TRBV18 to TRBJ1-2; D is unresolved. This CDR3 comprises 14 residues. Trimming removed 2 bases from V and 6 bases from J, with 13 bases in between. Per the germline V gene, CDR1 is KGHSH and CDR2 is LQKENI. The CDR3 spells CASSPGSNGDGYTF. CDR3 in DNA: TGTGCCAGCTCACCAGGGTCCAACGGGGATGGCTACACCTTC.

This clone occurred once. The CDR3 protein is CASSFYTPGNTIYF. CDR3 nucleotides: TGTGCCAGCAGCTTTTATACCCCTGGAAACACCATATATTTT. The chain employs TRBV7-8 and TRBJ1-3; D call uncertain. Germline values: CDR1 SGHVS, CDR2 FQNEAQ. V was shortened by 3 bases and J by 2 bases, with 8 bases between the two germline ends. This CDR3 has 14 residues.

V usage is TRBV7-2 and J usage is TRBJ2-3; D may be TRBD1 (6 bases). This CDR3 comprises 13 residues. Germline V gives CDR1 SGHTA, CDR2 FQGNSA. Trimming took off 10 bases at V and 4 bases at J, with 15 bases between the two ends. CDR3 sequence (DNA): TGTGCCATGTCAAAACAGGGCGCAGATACGCAGTATTTT. The encoded protein is CAMSKQGADTQYF.

This clone was seen only once. V usage is TRBV6-1 and J usage is TRBJ2-3; D unresolved. Per germline, CDR1 MNHNS and CDR2 SASEGT. V was clipped by 8 bases and J by 0 bases, with 6 bases between them. The CDR3 spans 12 residues. The CDR3 sequence: CASLFSTDTQYF. CDR3 coding DNA: TGTGCCAGCCTTTTTAGCACAGATACGCAGTATTTT.

This chain joins TRBV5-4 and TRBJ2-6; possible D gene TRBD1, 6 bases. V was trimmed by 4 bases and J by 3 bases, leaving 11 bases between them. CDR3 length: 15 residues. The germline gives CDR1 SGHNT, CDR2 YYREEE (reference sequence). The CDR3 coding sequence is TGTGCCAGCAGCCTAGGGGGTCTTGGGGCCAACGTCCTGACTTTC. This translates into CASSLGGLGANVLTF.

This chain joins TRBV9 and TRBJ2-3; 9 nucleotides match TRBD2. The CDR3 consists of 19 residues. V trimming: 4 bases; J trimming: 4 bases; junction bases outside the gene matches: 19. CDR1 and CDR2 from the germline V gene are SGDLS and YYNGEE. CDR3 loop: CASSPRGESLAGVADTQYF. Here the CDR3 DNA reads TGTGCCAGCAGCCCCCGAGGAGAGAGTTTAGCGGGAGTGGCAGATACGCAGTATTTT.

This chain links TRBV7-2 with TRBJ1-1; a weak D match, TRBD1 (6 bases). Deletions cut 5 bases from V and 6 bases from J, with 19 bases between. Germline CDR1 reads SGHTA; CDR2 reads FQGNSA. There are 15 residues in the CDR3. The CDR3 spells CASSLQGRGSAEAFF. The CDR3 DNA reads TGTGCCAGCAGCCTACAGGGTCGAGGTTCGGCTGAAGCTTTCTTT.

This clone was recorded a few times. The chain combines TRBV19 with TRBJ2-3; 9 nucleotides agree with TRBD1. The V segment lost 3 bases and the J segment 2 bases; nucleotides outside the gene matches: 3. Per the germline V gene, CDR1 is LNHDA and CDR2 is SQIVND (reference sequence). This CDR3 is built from 15 residues. The CDR3 DNA follows: TGTGCCAGTAGTATGACAGGGGGAAACACAGATACGCAGTATTTT. Amino acids: CASSMTGGNTDTQYF.

The chain recombines TRBV11-3 with TRBJ1-3; D might be TRBD1 (6 bases). V shed 3 bases and J shed 2 bases, with 8 bases lying between them. The CDR3 is made up of 14 amino acids. CDR1 and CDR2 from the germline V gene are SGHNT and YENEEA. CDR3 residues: CASSFTGTGNTIYF. CDR3 in DNA: TGTGCCAGCAGCTTCACAGGGACTGGAAACACCATATATTTT.

The J gene is TRBJ1-4, the V gene TRBV19; 9 bases map to TRBD1. This CDR3 spans 23 amino acids. Losses at the gene ends were 0 bases for V and 2 bases for J; bases not matched to a gene: 22. The germline CDR1 and CDR2 sequences are LNHDA and SQIVND (reference sequence). The CDR3 DNA reads TGTGCCAGTAGTATAGATCCACGTCGACCGGGACAGGGTTTGGGTGGGACTAATGAAAAACTGTTTTTT. Encoded protein: CASSIDPRRPGQGLGGTNEKLFF.

The chain links TRBV4-1 to TRBJ2-3; 7 bases agree with TRBD2. The CDR3 runs 17 residues. The germline CDR1 and CDR2 sequences are MGHRA and YSYEKL. The V segment lost 4 bases and the J segment 3 bases; nucleotides outside the gene matches: 13. The CDR3 region has the DNA TGCGCCAGCAGCCGAGCGGGGAGAACCTCTTGGACAGATACGCAGTATTTT. As protein: CASSRAGRTSWTDTQYF.

The gene calls are TRBV6-5 and TRBJ1-5; the D is unclear. This CDR3 has 14 amino acids. Germline CDR1 is MNHEY and CDR2 is SVGAGI. Trimming stripped 2 bases from V and 3 bases from J, with 8 bases between. CDR3 nucleotides: TGTGCCAGCAGTTACACGGGTTACAATCAGCCCCAGCATTTT. Amino acid sequence: CASSYTGYNQPQHF.

The genes are TRBV5-1 and TRBJ2-5; 8 bases map to TRBD2. CDR1 SGHRS and CDR2 YFSETQ come from the germline V gene. With V trimmed by 3 bases and J by 1 base, 5 bases remained unmatched. This CDR3 is built from 15 residues. CDR3 in DNA: TGCGCCAGCAGCTCCTTAGCGGGACCCCAAGAGACCCAGTACTTC. It codes for CASSSLAGPQETQYF.

The CDR3 nucleotides read TGCGCCAGCAGTGAATCATCGGTGAGCAGGGGCTCTGAAGCTTTCTTT. Protein: CASSESSVSRGSEAFF. The rearrangement uses TRBV10-1 and TRBJ1-1; a weak D match, TRBD1 (6 bases). The V gene lost 3 bases and the J gene lost 6 bases, with 20 bases spanning the gap. CDR1 and CDR2 (germline): WNHNN, SYGVQD (reference sequence). The CDR3 length is 16 residues.

The chain is built from TRBV6-5 and TRBJ2-1, with D tentatively TRBD1 or TRBD2 (6 bases each). CDR3 length: 14 amino acids. V lost 8 bases and J 3 bases, leaving 14 bases between the germline ends. The germline CDR1 and CDR2 sequences are MNHEY and SVGAGI. The CDR3 DNA reads TGTGCCAGCGGAGGGGGAGCAGACTACAATGAGCAGTTCTTC. This sequence encodes CASGGGADYNEQFF.

The V call is TRBV5-1, the J call TRBJ2-5; TRBD1 is a possible D gene (6 bases). CDR1 is SGHRS and CDR2 is YFSETQ in the germline V gene. This CDR3 region has 13 residues. The V gene lost 6 bases and the J gene lost 2 bases, with 11 bases spanning the gap. The CDR3 reads CASNRDRQETQYF. DNA for the CDR3: TGCGCCAGCAACAGGGACCGGCAAGAGACCCAGTACTTC.

In this sample, this clone turned up a few times. The chain recombines TRBV15 with TRBJ1-2; D not certain. There are 12 residues in the CDR3. V was trimmed by 1 base and J by 6 bases, leaving 6 bases between them. The germline gives CDR1 LNHNV, CDR2 YYDKDF (reference sequence). The CDR3 here is CATSRVADGYTF. CDR3 nucleotides: TGTGCCACCAGCAGAGTGGCTGATGGCTACACCTTC.

The chain is built from TRBV19 and TRBJ2-3, with no clear D. Germline V CDR1 and CDR2: LNHDA, SQIVND (reference sequence). This CDR3 is 12 amino acids long. The V and J ends lost 6 bases and 6 bases respectively, with 10 bases between them. The CDR3 DNA sequence: TGTGCCAGTAGATTCGGAGTCGATACGCAGTATTTT. Translating gives CASRFGVDTQYF. The full variable domain, its missing parts supplied by reference TRBV19 and TRBJ2-3, is DGGITQSPKYLFRKEGQNVTLSCEQNLNHDAMYWYRQDPGQGLRLIYYSQIVNDFQKGDIAEGYSVSREKKESFPLTVTSAQKNPTAFYLCASRFGVDTQYFGPGTRLTVL.

This chain links TRBV5-3 with TRBJ1-1; 7 bases fit TRBD1. TRBV5-3 is reported as an ORF; its role is uncertain. CDR3 length: 15 residues. The V segment lost 4 bases and the J segment 0 bases; nucleotides outside the gene matches: 6. Here the CDR3 DNA reads TGTGCCAGAAGCCCGGGACAGCAGATGAACACTGAAGCTTTCTTT. It is translated as CARSPGQQMNTEAFF.